This is a list of T cell receptor beta chains from one sample in a study of T cells in localized non-small cell lung cancer. TCRdb keeps only in-frame clones here, not all; method: immunoSEQ multiplex PCR. There are approximately 1,500 clones in the sample; 32% occur only once, and around 26% lies in the top ten. The sample consisted of normal lung tissue next to the tumor, taken before any cancer treatment. The receptors derive from a female donor aged 60 or older with stage I lung adenocarcinoma. Both conserved end residues are trimmed from each CDR3.

V gene | CDR3 protein
TRBV9 | ASRVETDSGYT
TRBV10-3 | AISEGGDLDTQY
TRBV1 | ASSQDWKLGRETQY
TRBV11-3 | ASSFGISPAQGLETQY
TRBV6-8 | AISANRGRSTDTQY
TRBV6-8 | ASSYSGQGIDTQY
TRBV28 | ASSFGPGNYGYT
TRBV29-1 | SVGPPDGEAF
TRBV6-8 | ASRSGTVYGYT
TRBV28 | ASRTGVREKLF
TRBV14 | ASSQDIGGVNTDTQY
TRBV6-8 | ASSSPRTGSYEQY
TRBV11-3 | ASSPRGGLGSYNEQF
TRBV30 | ALWPGRGRARGTTDTQY
TRBV9 | ASSDFVGAQPQH
TRBV9 | ASSVPGTDTQY
TRBV4-1 | ASSPGRSSGANVLT
TRBV5-1 | ASSPGGENQGYT
TRBV19 | ASSPRGINQPQH
TRBV19 | ASSRGAGGGGELF
TRBV6-8 | ASIRGRESPNEQY
TRBV1 | ASSHEGRGEGYT
TRBV9 | ASSLGSSTGSGNTIY
TRBV11-3 | ASSPQGGSVTGELF
TRBV14 | ASSPQGYGAF
TRBV28 | ASPSGAYEQY
TRBV6-8 | ASSYSEAGGFNEQF
TRBV18 | ASSPPFNRGEAEAF
TRBV11-3 | ASSRMTGDSYEQY
TRBV11-3 | ASSLGTSQETQY
TRBV6-8 | ASSYSLGVGRYGYT
TRBV2 | ASNVRGNTEAF
TRBV6-8 | ASLRRAASTDTQY
TRBV9 | ASREQGRGGYT
TRBV9 | ASSPGLAGGETQY